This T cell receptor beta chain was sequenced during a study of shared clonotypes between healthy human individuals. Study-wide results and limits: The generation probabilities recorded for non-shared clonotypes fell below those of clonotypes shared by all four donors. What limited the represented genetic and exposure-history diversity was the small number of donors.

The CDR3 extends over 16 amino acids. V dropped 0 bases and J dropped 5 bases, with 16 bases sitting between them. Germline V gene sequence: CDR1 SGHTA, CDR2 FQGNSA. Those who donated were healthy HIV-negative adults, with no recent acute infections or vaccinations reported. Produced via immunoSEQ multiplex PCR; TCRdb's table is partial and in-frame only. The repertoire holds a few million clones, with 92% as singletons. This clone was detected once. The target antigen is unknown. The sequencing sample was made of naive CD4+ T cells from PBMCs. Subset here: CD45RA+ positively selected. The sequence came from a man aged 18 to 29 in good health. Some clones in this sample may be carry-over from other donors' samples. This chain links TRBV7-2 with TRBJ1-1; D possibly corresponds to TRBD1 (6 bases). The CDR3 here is CASSLAGGRGWTEAFF. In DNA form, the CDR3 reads TGTGCCAGCAGCTTAGCGGGGGGGCGAGGGTGGACTGAAGCTTTCTTT.